Listed below are T cell receptor beta chains from one sample, sequenced in a study of T cell responses to AZD1222 COVID-19 vaccine. Clones were read by immunoSEQ multiplex PCR, and TCRdb kept only the in-frame ones, dropping some. The sample includes some 120,000 clones, 80% to 90% seen only once; the top ten take approximately 10%. The source was peripheral blood, collected on day 0 of MenACWY control vaccination. The receptors come from an adult in good health. The CDR3 runs from the conserved cysteine through the conserved F or W. A D gene is named only where the DNA matches it firmly. Some rows mark clone size as missing; the rest say once, few, many or name a class of expanded clone.

>TRBJ2-7|.|TRBV27|.
TGTGCCAGCAGTTTAGGTAGTCGGTCCTCATGGCAGTACTTC
CASSLGSRSSWQYF
>TRBJ2-2|.|TRBV29-1|.
TGCAGCGTTGAAGGAGGAGTCGGGGAGCTGTTTTTT
CSVEGGVGELFF
>TRBJ2-3|.|TRBV7-2|.
TGTGCCAGCAGCTTCCTGCGAGATACGCAGTATTTT
CASSFLRDTQYF
>TRBJ2-7|.|TRBV10-3|.
TGTGCCACGAGCGAGGGCCCCGAGCAGTACTTC
CATSEGPEQYF
>TRBJ2-3|.|TRBV5-8|.
TGTGCCAGCCCGAGTGGGCCGCAGGGTTCCACAGATACGCAGTATTTT
CASPSGPQGSTDTQYF
>TRBJ1-4|.|TRBV6-5|.
TGTGCCAGCAGTAGGACGGGGGAAAAACTGTTTTTT
CASSRTGEKLFF
>TRBJ1-2|.|TRBV2|.
TGTGCCAGCGCTTCCGGGCCAAGCGTTGGCTACACCTTC
CASASGPSVGYTF
>TRBJ1-6|TRBD1|TRBV5-1|once
TGCGCCAGCAGCGAGCGGCGGGACAGTAATTCACCCCTCCACTTT
CASSERRDSNSPLHF
>TRBJ2-5|.|TRBV4-2|.
TGTGCCAGCAGCCAAAACTCGGCCAGTAAGGGTCAAGAGACCCAGTACTTC
CASSQNSASKGQETQYF
>TRBJ2-1|TRBD2|TRBV5-4|.
TGTGCCAGCAGCCCTAGCGGGATAGTGTTCCTACCCGGGGAGCAGTTCTTC
CASSPSGIVFLPGEQFF
>TRBJ2-7|TRBD1|TRBV5-6|.
TGTGCCAGCAGCTTGGCTCTCAGGGGTGGGACAGAGGAGCAGTACTTC
CASSLALRGGTEEQYF
>TRBJ1-1|.|TRBV19|.
TGTGCCGCCCGGGAGGGAACTGAAGCTTTCTTT
CAAREGTEAFF
>TRBJ2-1|.|TRBV7-8|.
TGTGCCAGCAGCTTAGCCGGGAGCTACAATGAGCAGTTCTTC
CASSLAGSYNEQFF
>TRBJ1-6|.|TRBV5-1|.
TGCGCCAGCAGCTTGGATGTAGCAGGAGGGAATTCACCCCTCCACTTT
CASSLDVAGGNSPLHF
>TRBJ2-3|.|TRBV21-1|.
TGTGCCAGATTTAAACAGTCGGGAGATACGCAGTATTTT
CARFKQSGDTQYF
>TRBJ2-7|TRBD2|TRBV30|.
TGTGCCTGGAGGGAGGCGGGAGGTTCCTACGAGCAGTACTTC
CAWREAGGSYEQYF